This T cell receptor beta chain is from a study of PD-1 blockade in classical Hodgkin lymphoma. Worth noting for this clone: The target antigen is unknown.

Sample time point: cycle 4 day 1 (C4D1), after about 6 weeks of nivolumab. Every patient was affected by relapse after autologous stem cell transplantation, while exposure to brentuximab vedotin was not uniform. Using magnetic negative selection, the CD4+ T cells were separated out of thawed PBMCs. Complete response, partial response or progressive disease constituted the best responses recorded. Germline lookup yields CDR1 SGHDN and CDR2 FVKESK. The V end was cut by 0 bases, the J end by 2 bases, with 8 bases between. CDR3 length: 15 residues. Generated by immunoSEQ multiplex PCR, the TCRdb table keeps only in-frame clones and is missing some. The sample has 9,000 to 13,000 clones, around 76% seen once. Study-level results: Those starting nivolumab under 1 year post-ASCT were excluded. Still unresolved is the cause of the repertoire differences, which may be disease activity or prior therapy.

Sequencing used CD4+ T cells from blood, obtained before the fourth cycle of nivolumab. The V and J genes are TRBV14 and TRBJ1-5; the D is unclear. The TCR was taken from a human donor with classical Hodgkin lymphoma. The CDR3 coding sequence is TGTGCCAGCAGCCAAGAGAGAAGGGGCAATCAGCCCCAGCATTTT. The encoded protein is CASSQERRGNQPQHF. The variable domain in full, with the rest retrieved from reference TRBV14 and TRBJ1-5, is EAGVTQFPSHSVIEKGQTVTLRCDPISGHDNLYWYRRVMGKEIKFLLHFVKESKQDESGMPNNRFLAERTGGTYSTLKVQPAELEDSGVYFCASSQERRGNQPQHFGDGTRLSIL.